The T cell receptor beta chain under discussion was sequenced for a study of cytomegalovirus exposure and HLA in healthy donors. Both 60 Vbeta primers and 13 Jbeta primers went into the PCR. Generated by immunoSEQ multiplex PCR, the TCRdb table keeps only in-frame clones and is missing some. The sample records about 180,000 clones, over 70% being singletons. Study results and limitations: Researchers counted approximately 160 TCR beta chains as cytomegalovirus-associated. When presence/absence was analysed, sequencing depth was taken to be roughly uniform across donors.

This clone was observed a few times. Its antigen is unknown. After removal of 1 base from V and 3 bases from J, the junction contained 6 bases not matched to a gene. The length of the CDR3 is 15 residues. The germline CDR1 and CDR2 sequences are SGHNT and YYREEE (reference sequence). The chain joins TRBV5-4 to TRBJ1-2, with TRBD1 identical over 7 bases. Sequencing was carried out using PBMCs. The source is a man between 18 and 29 years old in good health and CMV-seronegative. CDR3 loop: CASSLRTGGDYGYTF. The CDR3 nucleotides are TGTGCCAGCAGCTTGCGGACAGGAGGCGACTATGGCTACACCTTC.